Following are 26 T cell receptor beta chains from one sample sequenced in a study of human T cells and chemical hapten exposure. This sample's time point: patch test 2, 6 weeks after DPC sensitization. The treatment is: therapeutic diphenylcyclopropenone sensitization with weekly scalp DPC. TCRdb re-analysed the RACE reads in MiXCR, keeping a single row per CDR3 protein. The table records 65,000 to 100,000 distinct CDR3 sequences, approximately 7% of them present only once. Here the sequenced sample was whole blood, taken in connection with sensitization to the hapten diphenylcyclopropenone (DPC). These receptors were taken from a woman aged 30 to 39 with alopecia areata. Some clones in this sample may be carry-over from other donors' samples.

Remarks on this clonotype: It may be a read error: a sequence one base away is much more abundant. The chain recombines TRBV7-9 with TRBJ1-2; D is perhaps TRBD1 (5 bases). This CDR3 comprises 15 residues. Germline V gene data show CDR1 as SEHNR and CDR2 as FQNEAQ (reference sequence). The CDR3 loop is CASSPWGRSNYGDTF. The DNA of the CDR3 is TGTGCCAGCAGCCCCTGGGGGAGGTCGAACTATGGCGACACCTTC.

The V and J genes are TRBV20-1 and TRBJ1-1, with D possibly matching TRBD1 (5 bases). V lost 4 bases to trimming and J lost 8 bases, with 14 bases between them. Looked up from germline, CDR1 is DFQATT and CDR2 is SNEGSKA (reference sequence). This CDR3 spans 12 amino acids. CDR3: CSATGPGTEAFF. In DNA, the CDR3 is TGCAGTGCTACGGGGCCGGGAACCGAAGCTTTCTTT.

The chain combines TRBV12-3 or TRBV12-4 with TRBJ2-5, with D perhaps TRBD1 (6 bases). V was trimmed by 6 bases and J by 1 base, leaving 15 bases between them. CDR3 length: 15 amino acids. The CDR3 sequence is CASRAQQGFQETQYF. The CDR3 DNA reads TGTGCCAGCAGAGCCCAACAGGGTTTCCAAGAGACCCAGTACTTC.

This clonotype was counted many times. This CDR3 reads CASSFPRSSMYEQYF. In DNA, the CDR3 is TGTGCCAGCAGCTTTCCCAGGTCCTCTATGTACGAGCAGTACTTC. The chain combines TRBV5-6 with TRBJ2-7; unclear D gene. The V end was cut by 2 bases, the J end by 4 bases, with 16 bases between. Germline V lookup: CDR1 SGHDT, CDR2 YYEEEE. CDR3 length equals 15 residues.

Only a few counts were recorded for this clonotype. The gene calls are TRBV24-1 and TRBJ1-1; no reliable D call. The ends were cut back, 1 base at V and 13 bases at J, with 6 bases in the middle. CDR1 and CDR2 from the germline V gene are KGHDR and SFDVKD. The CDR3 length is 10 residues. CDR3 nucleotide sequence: TGTGCCACCAGTGATTTAGGCGGTTTCTTT. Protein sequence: CATSDLGGFF.

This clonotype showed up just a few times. The CDR3 coding sequence is TGTGCCAGCAGGCGGGGGGGAAGCAATCAGCCCCAGCATTTT. Protein sequence: CASRRGGSNQPQHF. This rearrangement joins TRBV25-1 to TRBJ1-5, with TRBD1 as a possible D gene (5 bases). Germline assignment: CDR1 MGHDK and CDR2 SYGVNS. V dropped 6 bases and J dropped 1 base, with 10 bases sitting between them. This CDR3 comprises 14 residues. Filled out from reference TRBV25-1 and TRBJ1-5, the complete variable domain reads EADIYQTPRYLVIGTGKKITLECSQTMGHDKMYWYQQDPGMELHLIHYSYGVNSTEKGDLSSESTVSRIRTEHFPLTLESARPSHTSQYLCASRRGGSNQPQHFGDGTRLSIL.

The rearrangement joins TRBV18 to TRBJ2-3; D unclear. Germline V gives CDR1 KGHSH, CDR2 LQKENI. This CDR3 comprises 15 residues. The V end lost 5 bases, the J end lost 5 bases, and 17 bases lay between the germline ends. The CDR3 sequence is CASSILQGVQDTQYF. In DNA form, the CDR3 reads TGTGCCAGCTCAATTTTGCAAGGTGTTCAAGATACGCAGTATTTT. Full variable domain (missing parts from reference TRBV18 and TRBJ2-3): NAGVMQNPRHLVRRRGQEARLRCSPMKGHSHVYWYRQLPEEGLKFMVYLQKENIIDESGMPKERFSAEFPKEGPSILRIQQVVRGDSAAYFCASSILQGVQDTQYFGPGTRLTVL.

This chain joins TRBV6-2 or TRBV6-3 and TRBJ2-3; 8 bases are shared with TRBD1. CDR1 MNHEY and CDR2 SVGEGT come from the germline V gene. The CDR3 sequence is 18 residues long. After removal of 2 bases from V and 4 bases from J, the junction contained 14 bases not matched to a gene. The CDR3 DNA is TGTGCCAGCAGTTACGCTACTAGGACAGGGATGTCGGCAGATACGCAGTATTTT. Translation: CASSYATRTGMSADTQYF.

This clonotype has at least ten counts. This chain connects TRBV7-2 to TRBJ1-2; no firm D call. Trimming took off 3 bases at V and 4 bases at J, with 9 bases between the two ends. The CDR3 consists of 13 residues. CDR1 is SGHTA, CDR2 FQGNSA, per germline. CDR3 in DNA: TGTGCCAGCAGCTTTCCAGGCACCTATGGCTACACCTTC. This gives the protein CASSFPGTYGYTF. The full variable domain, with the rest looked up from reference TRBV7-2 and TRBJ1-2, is GAGVSQSPSNKVTEKGKDVELRCDPISGHTALYWYRQSLGQGLEFLIYFQGNSAPDKSGLPSDRFSAERTGGSVSTLTIQRTQQEDSAVYLCASSFPGTYGYTFGSGTRLTVV.

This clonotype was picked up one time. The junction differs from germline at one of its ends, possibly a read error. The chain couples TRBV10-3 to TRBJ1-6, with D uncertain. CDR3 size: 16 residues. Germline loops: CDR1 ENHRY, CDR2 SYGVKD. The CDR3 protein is CTISDAPALNNSPLHF. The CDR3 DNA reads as TGTACCATCAGTGATGCGCCGGCCTTAAATAATTCACCCCTCCACTTT.

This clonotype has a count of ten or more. CDR3 sequence reads: CASRLWTGNPSTFGYTF. The CDR3 DNA follows: TGTGCCAGCAGACTATGGACAGGGAACCCTTCAACTTTTGGCTACACCTTC. The gene calls are TRBV2 and TRBJ1-2; 8 bases are a match to TRBD1. Germline-derived CDR1 and CDR2 are SNHLY and FYNNEI. This CDR3 comprises 17 residues. The trim removed 6 bases at V and 7 bases at J, leaving 19 bases unmatched.

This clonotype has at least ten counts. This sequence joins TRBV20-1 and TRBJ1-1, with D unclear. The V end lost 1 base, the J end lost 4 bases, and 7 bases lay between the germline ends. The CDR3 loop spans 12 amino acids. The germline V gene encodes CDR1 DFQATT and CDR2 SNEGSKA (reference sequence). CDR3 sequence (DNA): TGCAGTGCTAGAGTTACAAGCACTGAAGCTTTCTTT. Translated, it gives CSARVTSTEAFF.

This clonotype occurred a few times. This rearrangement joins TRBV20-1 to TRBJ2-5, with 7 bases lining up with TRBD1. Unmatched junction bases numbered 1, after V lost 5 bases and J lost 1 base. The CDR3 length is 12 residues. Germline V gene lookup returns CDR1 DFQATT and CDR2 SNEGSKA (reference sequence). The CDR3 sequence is CSAWDSQETQYF. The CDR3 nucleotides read TGCAGTGCTTGGGACAGCCAAGAGACCCAGTACTTC.

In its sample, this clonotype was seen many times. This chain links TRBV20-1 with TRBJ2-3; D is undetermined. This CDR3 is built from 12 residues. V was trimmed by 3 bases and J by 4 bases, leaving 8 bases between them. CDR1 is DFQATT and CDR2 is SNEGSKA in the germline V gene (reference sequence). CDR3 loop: CSASSDPDTQYF. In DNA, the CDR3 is TGCAGTGCTAGCAGCGACCCAGATACGCAGTATTTT.

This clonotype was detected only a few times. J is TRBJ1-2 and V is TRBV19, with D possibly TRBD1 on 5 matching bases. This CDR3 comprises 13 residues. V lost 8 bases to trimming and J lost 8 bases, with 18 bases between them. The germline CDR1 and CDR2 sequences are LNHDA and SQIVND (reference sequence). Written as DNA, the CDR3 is TGTGCCAGTGGCGACACAGAATGGGGGGGCTACACCTTC. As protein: CASGDTEWGGYTF.

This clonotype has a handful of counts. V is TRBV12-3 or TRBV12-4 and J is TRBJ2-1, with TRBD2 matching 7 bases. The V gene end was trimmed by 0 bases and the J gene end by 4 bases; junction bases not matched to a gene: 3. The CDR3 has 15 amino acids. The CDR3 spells CASSLAVGGYNEQFF. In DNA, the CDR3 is TGTGCCAGCAGTTTAGCTGTCGGGGGGTACAATGAGCAGTTCTTC.

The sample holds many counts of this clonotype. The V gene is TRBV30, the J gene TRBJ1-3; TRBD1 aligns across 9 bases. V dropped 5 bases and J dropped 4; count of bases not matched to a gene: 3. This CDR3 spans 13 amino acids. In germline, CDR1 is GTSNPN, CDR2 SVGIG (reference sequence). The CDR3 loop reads CAWGTGYGNTIYF. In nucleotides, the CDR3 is TGTGCCTGGGGGACAGGGTACGGAAACACCATATATTTT.

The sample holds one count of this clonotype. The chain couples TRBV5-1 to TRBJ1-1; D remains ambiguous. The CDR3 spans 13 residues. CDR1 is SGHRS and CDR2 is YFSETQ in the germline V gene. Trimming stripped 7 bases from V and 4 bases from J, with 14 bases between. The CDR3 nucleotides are TGCGCCAGCTCGGGCGGAGGGTGCACTGAAGCTTTCTTT. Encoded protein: CASSGGGCTEAFF.

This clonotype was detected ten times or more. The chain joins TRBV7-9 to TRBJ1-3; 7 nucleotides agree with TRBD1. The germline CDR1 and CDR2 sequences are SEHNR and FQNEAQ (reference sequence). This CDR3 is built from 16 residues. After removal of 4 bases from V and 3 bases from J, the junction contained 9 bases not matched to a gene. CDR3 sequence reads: CASSSPLQGNGNTIYF. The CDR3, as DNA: TGTGCCAGCAGCTCTCCTCTACAGGGGAATGGAAACACCATATATTTT.

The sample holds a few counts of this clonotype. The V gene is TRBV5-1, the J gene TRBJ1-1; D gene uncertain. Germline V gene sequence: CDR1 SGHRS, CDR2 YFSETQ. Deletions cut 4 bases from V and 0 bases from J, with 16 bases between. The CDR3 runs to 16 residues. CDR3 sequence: CASSLEPTVMNTEAFF. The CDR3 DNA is TGCGCCAGCAGCCTGGAACCTACAGTCATGAACACTGAAGCTTTCTTT. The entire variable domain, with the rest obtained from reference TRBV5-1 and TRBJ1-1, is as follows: KAGVTQTPRYLIKTRGQQVTLSCSPISGHRSVSWYQQTPGQGLQFLFEYFSETQRNKGNFPGRFSGRQFSNSRSEMNVSTLELGDSALYLCASSLEPTVMNTEAFFGQGTRLTVV.

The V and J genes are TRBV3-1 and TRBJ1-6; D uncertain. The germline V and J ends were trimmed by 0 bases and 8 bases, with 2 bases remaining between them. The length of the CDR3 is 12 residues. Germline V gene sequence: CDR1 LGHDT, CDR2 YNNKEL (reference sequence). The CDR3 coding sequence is TGTGCCAGCAGCCAAGAGTATTCACCCCTCCACTTT. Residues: CASSQEYSPLHF.

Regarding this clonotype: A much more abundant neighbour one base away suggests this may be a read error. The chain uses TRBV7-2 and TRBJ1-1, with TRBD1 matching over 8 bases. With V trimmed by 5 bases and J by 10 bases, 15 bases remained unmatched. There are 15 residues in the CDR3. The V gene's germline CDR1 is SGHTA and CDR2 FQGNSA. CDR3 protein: CASSQGGRGHPGAFF. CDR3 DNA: TGTGCCAGCAGCCAGGGGGGCAGGGGGCACCCCGGAGCTTTCTTT.

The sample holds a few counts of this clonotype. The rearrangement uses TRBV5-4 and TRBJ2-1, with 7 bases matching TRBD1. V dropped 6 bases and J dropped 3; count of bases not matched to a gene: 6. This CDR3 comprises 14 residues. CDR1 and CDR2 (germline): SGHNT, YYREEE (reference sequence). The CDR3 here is CASNRDSFYNEQFF. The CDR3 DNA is TGTGCCAGCAACCGGGACAGCTTCTACAATGAGCAGTTCTTC.

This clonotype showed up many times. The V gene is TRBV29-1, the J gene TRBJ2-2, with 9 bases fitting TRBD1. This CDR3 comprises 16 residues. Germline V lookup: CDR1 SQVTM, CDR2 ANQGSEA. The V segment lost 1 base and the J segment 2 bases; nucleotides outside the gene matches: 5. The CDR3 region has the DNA TGCAGCGTTGAAGGTCGGACAGGGGATAACACCGGGGAGCTGTTTTTT. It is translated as CSVEGRTGDNTGELFF.

In DNA form, the CDR3 reads TGTGCCAGCAGGGCAGGGGTCGCTGAAGCTTTCTTT. This encodes CASRAGVAEAFF. The gene calls are TRBV2 and TRBJ1-1, with a weak D call TRBD1 (6 bases). V was trimmed by 6 bases and J by 6 bases, leaving 11 bases between them. CDR1 is SNHLY and CDR2 is FYNNEI in the germline V gene. This CDR3 contains 12 residues.

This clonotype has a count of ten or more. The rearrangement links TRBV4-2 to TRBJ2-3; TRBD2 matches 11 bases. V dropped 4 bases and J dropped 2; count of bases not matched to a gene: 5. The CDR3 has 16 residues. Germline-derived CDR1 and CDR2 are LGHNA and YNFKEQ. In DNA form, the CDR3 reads TGTGCCAGCAGCCCCTTGACTAGCGGGGACACAGATACGCAGTATTTT. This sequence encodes CASSPLTSGDTDTQYF.